This T cell receptor (beta chain) was retrieved from a study of blood T cell repertoires in COVID-19 (TCRdb year 2020). Regarding the study in general: Collaborator samples came from the United States, Italy and Spain and covered acute and convalescent phases of COVID-19. Samples came from the ongoing ImmuneRACE study (first 160 participants) plus 1,254 subjects from 6 global collaborators. HLA class I and class II types, where available, came from metadata supplied by the sample provider rather than from assay-based typing. The prospective study material was composed of cDNA or gDNA derived from T cells, B-cell-depleted T cells, or PBMCs. The dataset comprised deeply sampled blood TCRbeta repertoires from subjects exposed to, actively infected with, or recovered from COVID-19. Nearly every sample came with metadata listing a de-identified subject ID, COVID-19 status, age in years and sex. A freely available public database, intended as a resource for researchers studying the immune response to SARS-CoV-2, is where the repertoires were released.

From the cysteine through the phenylalanine, the CDR3 covers 16 amino acids. Kept here is only the CDR3 DNA, which spans 48 bases and is read in frame from base 1. According to the germline V gene, CDR1 reads MDHEN and CDR2 reads SYDVKM. V trim: 1 base; J trim: 5 bases; unmatched bases: 7. Points on this clone: The specificity of this receptor is unknown. The record has no base qualities; no much larger clone is one base away.

Here is what the overall study found, with its caveats: The quantity of clinical and demographic metadata differed by source and by participant and was supplied without curation.

Participants in the prospective study were aged roughly 18 to 89 years, lived in some 24 United States geographic areas, and enrolled through a virtual design. Cohort assignment in the prospective study relied on participant-reported clinical history from a screening survey and a study questionnaire. Recovered participants in ImmuneRACE Cohort 3 were defined by two consecutive negative NP/OP PCR tests, clearance by a healthcare professional, or resolution of symptoms. Mobile phlebotomists in the prospective study collected whole blood, serum and a nasopharyngeal or oropharyngeal swab from every participant. Additional blood draws and questionnaires over an approximately two-month period could optionally be provided by prospective study participants. Blood samples from the prospective study were shipped frozen or at room temperature prior to DNA extraction. The immunoSEQ Assay, a bias-controlled multiplex PCR, was used to amplify TCRbeta CDR3 regions from genomic DNA. The original methods were these. Within the assay, amplification of reference gene primers was used to estimate how many nucleated cells each sample contained. Sequence reads were collapsed and filtered to measure the absolute abundance of every unique TCRbeta CDR3 rearrangement. For each sample, productive Simpson clonality was calculated as the square root of Simpson's diversity index across productive rearrangements. TCRdb holds this immuneACCESS table with in-frame rearrangements only. Some clones are missing; in checked studies, unresolved V genes explain under half, and the rest has no known cause. V, J and clone size are taken as reported in that table, and D and trimming were inferred from the DNA itself. The sample contains a few hundred thousand clones, 89% of them found a single time. The biggest ten clones account for about 9.9% of the sample.

The sequence joins TRBV28 to TRBJ2-5; 10 middle bases align to TRBD1. Sequencing input: PBMCs or T cells enriched from blood (not recorded which). The receptor was derived from a woman aged 40 to 50 who had recovered from COVID-19. CDR3 region: CASSLSGDRGFETQYF. The DNA is as follows: TGTGCCAGCAGTTTATCGGGGGACAGGGGTTTTGAGACCCAGTACTTC.